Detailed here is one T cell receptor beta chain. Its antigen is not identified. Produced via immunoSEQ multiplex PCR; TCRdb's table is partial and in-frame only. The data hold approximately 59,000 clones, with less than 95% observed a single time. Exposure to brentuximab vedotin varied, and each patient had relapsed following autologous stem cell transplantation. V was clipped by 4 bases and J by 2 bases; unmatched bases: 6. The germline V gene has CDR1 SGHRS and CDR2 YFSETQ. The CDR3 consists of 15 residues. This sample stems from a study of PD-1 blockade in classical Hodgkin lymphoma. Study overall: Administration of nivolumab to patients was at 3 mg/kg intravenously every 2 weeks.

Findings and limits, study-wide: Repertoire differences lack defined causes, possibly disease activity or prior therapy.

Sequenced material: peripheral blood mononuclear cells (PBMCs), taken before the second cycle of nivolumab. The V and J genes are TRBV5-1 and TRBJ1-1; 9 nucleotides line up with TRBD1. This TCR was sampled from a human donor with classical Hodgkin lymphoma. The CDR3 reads CASSPGQGYNTEAFF. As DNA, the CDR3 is TGCGCCAGCAGCCCGGGACAGGGATACAACACTGAAGCTTTCTTT. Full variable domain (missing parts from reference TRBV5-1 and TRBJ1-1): KAGVTQTPRYLIKTRGQQVTLSCSPISGHRSVSWYQQTPGQGLQFLFEYFSETQRNKGNFPGRFSGRQFSNSRSEMNVSTLELGDSALYLCASSPGQGYNTEAFFGQGTRLTVV.